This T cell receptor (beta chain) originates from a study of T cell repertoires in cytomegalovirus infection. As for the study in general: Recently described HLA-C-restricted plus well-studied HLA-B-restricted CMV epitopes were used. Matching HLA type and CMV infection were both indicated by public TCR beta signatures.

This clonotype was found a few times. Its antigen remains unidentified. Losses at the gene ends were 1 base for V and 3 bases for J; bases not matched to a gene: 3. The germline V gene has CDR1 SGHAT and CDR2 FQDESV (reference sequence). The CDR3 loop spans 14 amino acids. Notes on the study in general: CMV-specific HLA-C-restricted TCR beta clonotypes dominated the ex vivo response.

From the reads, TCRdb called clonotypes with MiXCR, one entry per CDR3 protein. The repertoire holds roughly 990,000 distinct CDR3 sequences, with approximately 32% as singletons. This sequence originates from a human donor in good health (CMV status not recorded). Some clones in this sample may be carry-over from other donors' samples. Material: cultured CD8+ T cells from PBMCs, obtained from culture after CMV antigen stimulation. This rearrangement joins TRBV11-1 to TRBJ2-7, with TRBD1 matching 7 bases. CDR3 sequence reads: CASSLDTGVYEQYF. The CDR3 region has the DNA TGTGCCAGCAGCTTAGACACAGGGGTCTACGAGCAGTACTTC.